This is a list of T cell receptor beta chains from one sample in a study of early T cells in non-severe SARS-CoV-2 infection. TCRdb ran MiXCR on the 5' RACE reads and lists one entry per CDR3 protein. The table shows about 22,000 distinct CDR3 sequences, with more than 4% occurring only once. Source material: whole blood. These receptors all stem from an adult who was a healthcare worker with PCR-confirmed SARS-CoV-2 infection or an uninfected control (not recorded which). The CDR3 runs from the conserved cysteine through the conserved F or W. A D gene is named only where the DNA matches it firmly. Size tells how often a clone was seen (once, few, many) or the class of an expanded clone, and some rows leave it out.

D gene: NA
clone size: many
V gene: TRBV20-1
J gene: TRBJ1-1
CDR3 DNA: TGCAGTGCTAGAGAAGGGACCTCGGTAGCTTTCTTT
CDR3 protein: CSAREGTSVAFF

D gene: NA
clone size: many
V gene: TRBV20-1
J gene: TRBJ1-4
CDR3 DNA: TGCAGTGCTAGAGATCCGAGTGATCAGATTAATGAAAAACTGTTTTTT
CDR3 protein: CSARDPSDQINEKLFF

D gene: NA
clone size: medium-sized
V gene: TRBV28
J gene: TRBJ1-5
CDR3 DNA: TGTGCCAGCAGTTTGGGGGGGAACAATCAGCCCCAGCATTTT
CDR3 protein: CASSLGGNNQPQHF

D gene: TRBD1
clone size: NA
V gene: TRBV24-1
J gene: TRBJ2-2
CDR3 DNA: TGTGCCACCAGTGATTTAGGAGGACAGGGTGGCGGGGAGCTGTTTTTT
CDR3 protein: CATSDLGGQGGGELFF

D gene: TRBD1
clone size: few
V gene: TRBV11-2
J gene: TRBJ2-1
CDR3 DNA: TGTGCCAGCAGCTTAGTCGAGACAGGGGCCGCGTCAAGACGGAATGAGCAGTTCTTC
CDR3 protein: CASSLVETGAASRRNEQFF

D gene: NA
clone size: few
V gene: TRBV6-2/TRBV6-3
J gene: TRBJ2-7
CDR3 DNA: TGTGCCAGCGAGAAAGACACCTCCCGACTCGAGCAGTACTTC
CDR3 protein: CASEKDTSRLEQYF

D gene: NA
clone size: many
V gene: TRBV12-3/TRBV12-4
J gene: TRBJ2-1
CDR3 DNA: TGTGCCAGCAGTTTCGGAGGCAATGAGCAGTTCTTC
CDR3 protein: CASSFGGNEQFF

D gene: NA
clone size: many
V gene: TRBV6-2/TRBV6-3
J gene: TRBJ2-5
CDR3 DNA: TGTGCCAGCAGTTACGGACAAGAGACCCAGTACTTC
CDR3 protein: CASSYGQETQYF

D gene: TRBD2
clone size: NA
V gene: TRBV7-2
J gene: TRBJ2-1
CDR3 DNA: TGTGCCGGCAGCCCCAGGAGCGGGATGGGTGAGCAGTTCTTC
CDR3 protein: CAGSPRSGMGEQFF

D gene: NA
clone size: many
V gene: TRBV24-1
J gene: TRBJ1-2
CDR3 DNA: TGTGCCACCAGTGATTTTAGGCAGGCCGATGGCTACACCTTC
CDR3 protein: CATSDFRQADGYTF

D gene: NA
clone size: many
V gene: TRBV10-3
J gene: TRBJ1-2
CDR3 DNA: TGTGCCATCAGTGCGACAAGAAACTATGGCTACACCTTC
CDR3 protein: CAISATRNYGYTF

D gene: TRBD1
clone size: few
V gene: TRBV9
J gene: TRBJ1-1
CDR3 DNA: TGTGCCCCCACGAGTCAGGGGGCCGGCACTGAAGCTTTCTTT
CDR3 protein: CAPTSQGAGTEAFF

D gene: NA
clone size: many
V gene: TRBV6-2/TRBV6-3
J gene: TRBJ1-4
CDR3 DNA: TGTGCCAGCAGTTACTCGAAGAATCGGGCGAACGGAGGAATAAATGAAAAACTGTTTTTT
CDR3 protein: CASSYSKNRANGGINEKLFF

D gene: NA
clone size: NA
V gene: TRBV20-1
J gene: TRBJ1-2
CDR3 DNA: TGCAGTGCCCAGACCGGCTATGGCTACACCTTC
CDR3 protein: CSAQTGYGYTF

D gene: NA
clone size: few
V gene: TRBV2
J gene: TRBJ2-7
CDR3 DNA: TGTGCCAGCTCTGTAGGGCGACAGGCTTACGAGCAGTACTTC
CDR3 protein: CASSVGRQAYEQYF

D gene: NA
clone size: few
V gene: TRBV5-8
J gene: TRBJ2-7
CDR3 DNA: TGTGCCAGCAGCAAACCGGGACGGGTCTCCTACGAGCAGTACTTC
CDR3 protein: CASSKPGRVSYEQYF

D gene: NA
clone size: many
V gene: TRBV12-3/TRBV12-4
J gene: TRBJ1-3
CDR3 DNA: TGTGCCAGCAGTGTCTCTGGAAACACCATATATTTT
CDR3 protein: CASSVSGNTIYF

D gene: NA
clone size: many
V gene: TRBV19
J gene: TRBJ2-7
CDR3 DNA: TGTGCCAGTAGTATGGCGGAGAGCTCCTACGAGCAGTACTTC
CDR3 protein: CASSMAESSYEQYF

D gene: NA
clone size: many
V gene: TRBV12-3/TRBV12-4
J gene: TRBJ2-1
CDR3 DNA: TGTGCCAGCAGTTTACCAGGGGCTGGTGAGCAGTTCTTC
CDR3 protein: CASSLPGAGEQFF

D gene: NA
clone size: many
V gene: TRBV6-5
J gene: TRBJ2-5
CDR3 DNA: TGTGCCAGCAGCCGGGTCGGGGAGACCCAGTACTTC
CDR3 protein: CASSRVGETQYF

D gene: NA
clone size: many
V gene: TRBV7-2
J gene: TRBJ1-2
CDR3 DNA: TGTGCCAGCAGCTTAGCCCGGCTGCCCTATGGCTACACCTTC
CDR3 protein: CASSLARLPYGYTF

D gene: NA
clone size: many
V gene: TRBV3-1
J gene: TRBJ2-7
CDR3 DNA: TGTGCCAGCAGCCAAGGGCAGTCTTCCTACGAGCAGTACTTC
CDR3 protein: CASSQGQSSYEQYF

D gene: NA
clone size: NA
V gene: TRBV5-1
J gene: TRBJ2-7
CDR3 DNA: TGCGCCAGCAGCAGGGAGTCCTACGAGCAGTACTTC
CDR3 protein: CASSRESYEQYF

D gene: TRBD1
clone size: many
V gene: TRBV18
J gene: TRBJ2-6
CDR3 DNA: TGTGCCAGCTCACCAGGGACAGTTCACTCTGGGGCCAACGTCCTGACTTTC
CDR3 protein: CASSPGTVHSGANVLTF

D gene: NA
clone size: medium-sized
V gene: TRBV11-3
J gene: TRBJ1-1
CDR3 DNA: TGTGCCAGCAGCCACGGACACGACGGGAGCACTGAAGCTTTCTTT
CDR3 protein: CASSHGHDGSTEAFF

D gene: NA
clone size: few
V gene: TRBV20-1
J gene: TRBJ2-3
CDR3 DNA: TGCAGGGTTGCTAGGGTTAGCACAGATACGCAGTATTTT
CDR3 protein: CRVARVSTDTQYF

D gene: NA
clone size: many
V gene: TRBV7-3
J gene: TRBJ1-1
CDR3 DNA: TGTGCCAGCAGCTTAATAGTCGCTCCGCACATTAACACTGAAGCTTTCTTT
CDR3 protein: CASSLIVAPHINTEAFF

D gene: TRBD1
clone size: many
V gene: TRBV7-6
J gene: TRBJ2-7
CDR3 DNA: TGTGCCAGCAGCTTCATTGAGACAGGGGGCCCTTACGAGCAGTACTTC
CDR3 protein: CASSFIETGGPYEQYF

D gene: NA
clone size: many
V gene: TRBV29-1
J gene: TRBJ1-1
CDR3 DNA: TGCAGCGTTGAAAAAGGAGGGAACACTGAAGCTTTCTTT
CDR3 protein: CSVEKGGNTEAFF

D gene: TRBD1
clone size: few
V gene: TRBV12-3/TRBV12-4
J gene: TRBJ1-2
CDR3 DNA: TGTGCCAGCAGCTCGGGACAGGGAGGATCCTATGGCTACACCTTC
CDR3 protein: CASSSGQGGSYGYTF

D gene: NA
clone size: many
V gene: TRBV10-1
J gene: TRBJ2-7
CDR3 DNA: TGCGCCAGCAGTGAGTCGGGGACCCCCTACGAGCAGTACTTC
CDR3 protein: CASSESGTPYEQYF

D gene: NA
clone size: medium-sized
V gene: TRBV28
J gene: TRBJ2-7
CDR3 DNA: TGTGCCAGCAGTTTATCAGGGGGAGGCGAGCAGTACTTC
CDR3 protein: CASSLSGGGEQYF

D gene: NA
clone size: many
V gene: TRBV7-9
J gene: TRBJ1-1
CDR3 DNA: TGTGCCAGCAGCTTAGTACGGGGGTCACGCACTGAAGCTTTCTTT
CDR3 protein: CASSLVRGSRTEAFF

D gene: NA
clone size: many
V gene: TRBV12-5
J gene: TRBJ2-3
CDR3 DNA: TGTGCTAGTGGTTCAGAAACAGATACGCAGTATTTT
CDR3 protein: CASGSETDTQYF

D gene: TRBD2
clone size: few
V gene: TRBV10-3
J gene: TRBJ2-5
CDR3 DNA: TGTGCCATCAGTGAGTCTGTGACGGGAGGGCGAGAGACCCAGTACTTC
CDR3 protein: CAISESVTGGRETQYF

D gene: NA
clone size: many
V gene: TRBV19
J gene: TRBJ1-5
CDR3 DNA: TGTGCCAGTAGTATGAATCAGCCCCAGCATTTT
CDR3 protein: CASSMNQPQHF

D gene: NA
clone size: many
V gene: TRBV7-2
J gene: TRBJ1-1
CDR3 DNA: TGTGCCAGCAACCCTAATCAGGGCACTGAAGCTTTCTTT
CDR3 protein: CASNPNQGTEAFF

D gene: NA
clone size: many
V gene: TRBV18
J gene: TRBJ1-1
CDR3 DNA: TGTGCCAGCTCCCCTAAGTTGGGGAACACTGAAGCTTTCTTT
CDR3 protein: CASSPKLGNTEAFF

D gene: NA
clone size: few
V gene: TRBV5-5
J gene: TRBJ1-2
CDR3 DNA: TGTGCCAGCAGCTTGAGCCCAGGGGACGACTATGGCTACACCTTC
CDR3 protein: CASSLSPGDDYGYTF

D gene: NA
clone size: many
V gene: TRBV7-9
J gene: TRBJ1-1
CDR3 DNA: TGTGCCAGCAGCTCTAGACAGGCCGCGAACGTGAACACTGAAGCTTTCTTT
CDR3 protein: CASSSRQAANVNTEAFF

D gene: TRBD2
clone size: NA
V gene: TRBV7-2
J gene: TRBJ2-3
CDR3 DNA: TGTGCCAGCAGCTTAGCCCTAGCGGGGGGTCCTAGCACAGATACGCAGTATTTT
CDR3 protein: CASSLALAGGPSTDTQYF

D gene: NA
clone size: few
V gene: TRBV28
J gene: TRBJ2-3
CDR3 DNA: TGTGCCACGGACCCTGGGGGGGCCACAGATACGCAGTATTTT
CDR3 protein: CATDPGGATDTQYF

D gene: NA
clone size: medium-sized
V gene: TRBV10-1
J gene: TRBJ2-5
CDR3 DNA: TGCGCCAGCAGTGAGTCGATCAGGGATGAAGAGACCCAGTACTTC
CDR3 protein: CASSESIRDEETQYF

D gene: NA
clone size: many
V gene: TRBV7-2
J gene: TRBJ2-1
CDR3 DNA: TGTGCCAGCAGCTTACCGAGACTAGGGGTATCCAATGAGCAGTTCTTC
CDR3 protein: CASSLPRLGVSNEQFF

D gene: TRBD1
clone size: NA
V gene: TRBV11-2
J gene: TRBJ2-3
CDR3 DNA: TGTGCCAGCAGCTTAGTCCGGACAGGGGCCGGCACAGATACGCAGTATTTT
CDR3 protein: CASSLVRTGAGTDTQYF

D gene: TRBD2
clone size: many
V gene: TRBV7-9
J gene: TRBJ2-3
CDR3 DNA: TGTGCCAGCAGCGCTCCGGGACTAGCGGGGGACCTCACAGATACGCAGTATTTT
CDR3 protein: CASSAPGLAGDLTDTQYF

D gene: NA
clone size: many
V gene: TRBV5-1
J gene: TRBJ1-3
CDR3 DNA: TGCGCCAGCAGCTTGGAGGGCGTATTAGGAAACACCATATATTTT
CDR3 protein: CASSLEGVLGNTIYF

D gene: TRBD1
clone size: NA
V gene: TRBV3-1
J gene: TRBJ1-5
CDR3 DNA: TGTGCCAGCAGTGCCGGGACAGGGGGACAGCCCCAGCATTTT
CDR3 protein: CASSAGTGGQPQHF

D gene: NA
clone size: NA
V gene: TRBV30
J gene: TRBJ1-1
CDR3 DNA: TGTGCCTGGAATGGGGTGAACACTGAAGCTTTCTTT
CDR3 protein: CAWNGVNTEAFF

D gene: NA
clone size: many
V gene: TRBV12-3/TRBV12-4
J gene: TRBJ2-2
CDR3 DNA: TGTGCCAGCAGCCAGGAGAGAACCACCGGGGAGCTGTTTTTT
CDR3 protein: CASSQERTTGELFF

D gene: TRBD1
clone size: few
V gene: TRBV18
J gene: TRBJ2-7
CDR3 DNA: TGTGCCAGCTCACCATCTGGGACAGAATCCCTACCAGCCCCTTACTTC
CDR3 protein: CASSPSGTESLPAPYF

D gene: TRBD2
clone size: medium-sized
V gene: TRBV6-2/TRBV6-3
J gene: TRBJ2-7
CDR3 DNA: TGTGCCAGCAGTCGGAGCGGGGCGTTGCGCTCCTACGAGCAGTACTTC
CDR3 protein: CASSRSGALRSYEQYF

D gene: NA
clone size: many
V gene: TRBV27
J gene: TRBJ2-3
CDR3 DNA: TGTGCCAGCAGTATAAGGGGTTCTGGCACAGATACGCAGTATTTT
CDR3 protein: CASSIRGSGTDTQYF

D gene: NA
clone size: NA
V gene: TRBV7-6
J gene: TRBJ2-5
CDR3 DNA: TGTGCCAGCAGCTTAGATGCGACCCAGTACTTC
CDR3 protein: CASSLDATQYF